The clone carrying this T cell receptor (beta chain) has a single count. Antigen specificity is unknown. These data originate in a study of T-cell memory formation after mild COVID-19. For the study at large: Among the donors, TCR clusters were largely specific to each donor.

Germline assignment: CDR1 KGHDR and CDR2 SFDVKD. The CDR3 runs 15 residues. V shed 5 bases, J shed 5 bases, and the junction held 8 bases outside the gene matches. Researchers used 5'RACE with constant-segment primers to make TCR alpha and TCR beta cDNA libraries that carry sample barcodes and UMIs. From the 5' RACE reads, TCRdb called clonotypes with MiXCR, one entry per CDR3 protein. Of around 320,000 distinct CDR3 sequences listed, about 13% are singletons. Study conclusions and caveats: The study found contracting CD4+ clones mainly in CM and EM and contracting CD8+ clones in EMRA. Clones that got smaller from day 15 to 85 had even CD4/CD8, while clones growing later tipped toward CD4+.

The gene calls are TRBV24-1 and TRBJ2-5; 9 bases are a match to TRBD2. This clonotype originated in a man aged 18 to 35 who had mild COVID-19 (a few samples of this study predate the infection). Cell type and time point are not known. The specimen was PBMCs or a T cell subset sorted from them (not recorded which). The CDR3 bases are TGTGCCACCAGTGGTATGCTAGCGGGGATTGAGACCCAGTACTTC. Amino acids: CATSGMLAGIETQYF.